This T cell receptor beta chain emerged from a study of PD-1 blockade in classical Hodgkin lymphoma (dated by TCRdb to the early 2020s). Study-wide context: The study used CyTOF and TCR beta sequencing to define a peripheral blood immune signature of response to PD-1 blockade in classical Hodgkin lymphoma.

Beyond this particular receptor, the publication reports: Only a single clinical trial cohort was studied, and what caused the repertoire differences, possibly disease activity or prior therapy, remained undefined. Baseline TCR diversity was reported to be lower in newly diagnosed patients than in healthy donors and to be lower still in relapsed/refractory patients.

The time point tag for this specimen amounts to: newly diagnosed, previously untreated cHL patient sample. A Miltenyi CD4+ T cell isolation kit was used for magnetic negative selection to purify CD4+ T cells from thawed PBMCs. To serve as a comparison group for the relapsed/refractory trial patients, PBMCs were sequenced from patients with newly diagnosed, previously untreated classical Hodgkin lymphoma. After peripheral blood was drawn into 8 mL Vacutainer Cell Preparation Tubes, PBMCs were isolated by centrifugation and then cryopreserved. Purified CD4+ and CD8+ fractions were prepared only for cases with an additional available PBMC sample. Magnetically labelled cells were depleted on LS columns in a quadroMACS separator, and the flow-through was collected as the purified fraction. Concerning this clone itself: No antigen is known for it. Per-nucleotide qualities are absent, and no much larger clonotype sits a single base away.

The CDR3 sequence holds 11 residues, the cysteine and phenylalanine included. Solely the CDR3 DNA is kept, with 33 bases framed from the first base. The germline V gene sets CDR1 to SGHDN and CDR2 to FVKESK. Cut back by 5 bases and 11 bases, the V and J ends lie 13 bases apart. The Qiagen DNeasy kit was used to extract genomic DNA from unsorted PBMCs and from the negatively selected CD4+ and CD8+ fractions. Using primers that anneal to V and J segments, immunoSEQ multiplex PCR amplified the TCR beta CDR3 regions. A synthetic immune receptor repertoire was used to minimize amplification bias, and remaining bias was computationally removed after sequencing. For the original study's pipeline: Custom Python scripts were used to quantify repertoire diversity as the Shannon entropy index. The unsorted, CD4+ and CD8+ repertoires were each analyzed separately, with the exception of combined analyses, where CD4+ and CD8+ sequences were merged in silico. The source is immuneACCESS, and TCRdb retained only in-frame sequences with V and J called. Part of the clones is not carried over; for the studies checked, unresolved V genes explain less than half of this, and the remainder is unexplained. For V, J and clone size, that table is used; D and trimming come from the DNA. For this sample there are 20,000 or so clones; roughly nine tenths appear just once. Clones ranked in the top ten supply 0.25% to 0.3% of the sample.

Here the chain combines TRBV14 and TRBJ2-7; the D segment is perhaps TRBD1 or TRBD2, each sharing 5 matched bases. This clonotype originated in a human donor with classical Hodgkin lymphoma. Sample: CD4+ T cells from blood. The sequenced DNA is TGTGCCAGCAGCAACGGGACGCTGAAGTACTTC. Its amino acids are CASSNGTLKYF.